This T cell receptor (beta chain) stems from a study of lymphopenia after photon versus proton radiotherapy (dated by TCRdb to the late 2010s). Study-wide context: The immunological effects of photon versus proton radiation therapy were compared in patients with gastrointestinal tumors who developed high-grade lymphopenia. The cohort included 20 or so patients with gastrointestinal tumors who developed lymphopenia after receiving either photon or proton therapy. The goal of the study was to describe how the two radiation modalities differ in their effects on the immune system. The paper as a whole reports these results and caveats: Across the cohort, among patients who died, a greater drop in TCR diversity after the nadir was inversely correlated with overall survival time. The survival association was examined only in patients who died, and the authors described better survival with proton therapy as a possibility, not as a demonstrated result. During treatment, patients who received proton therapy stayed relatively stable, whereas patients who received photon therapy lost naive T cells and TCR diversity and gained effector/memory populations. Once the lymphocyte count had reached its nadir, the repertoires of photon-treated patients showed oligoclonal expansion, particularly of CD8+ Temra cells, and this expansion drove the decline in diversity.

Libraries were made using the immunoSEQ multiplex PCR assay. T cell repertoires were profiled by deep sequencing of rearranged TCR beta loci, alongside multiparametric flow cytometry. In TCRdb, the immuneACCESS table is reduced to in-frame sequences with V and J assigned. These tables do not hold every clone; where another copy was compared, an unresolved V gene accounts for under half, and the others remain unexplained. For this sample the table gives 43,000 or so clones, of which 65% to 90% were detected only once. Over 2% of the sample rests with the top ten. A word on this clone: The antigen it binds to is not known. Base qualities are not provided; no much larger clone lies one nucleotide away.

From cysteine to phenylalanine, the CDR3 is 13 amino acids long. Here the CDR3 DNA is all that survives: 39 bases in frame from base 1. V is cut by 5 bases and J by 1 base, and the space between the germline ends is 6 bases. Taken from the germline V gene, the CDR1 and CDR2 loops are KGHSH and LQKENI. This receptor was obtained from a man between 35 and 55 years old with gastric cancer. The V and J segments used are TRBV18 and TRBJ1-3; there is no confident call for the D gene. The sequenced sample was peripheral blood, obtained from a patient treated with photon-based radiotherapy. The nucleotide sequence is TGTGCCAGCTCAGCAGGATCTGGAAACACCATATATTTT. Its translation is CASSAGSGNTIYF.